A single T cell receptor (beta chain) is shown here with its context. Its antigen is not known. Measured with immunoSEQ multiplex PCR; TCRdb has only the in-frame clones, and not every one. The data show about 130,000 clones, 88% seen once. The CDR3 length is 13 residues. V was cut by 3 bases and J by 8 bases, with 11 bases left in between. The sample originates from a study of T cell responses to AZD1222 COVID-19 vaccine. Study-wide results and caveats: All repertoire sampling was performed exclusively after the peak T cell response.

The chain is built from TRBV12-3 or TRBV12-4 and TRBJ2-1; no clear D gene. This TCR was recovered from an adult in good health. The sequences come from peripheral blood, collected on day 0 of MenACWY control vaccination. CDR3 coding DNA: TGTGCCAGCAGTTTGAGTAGTATCCATGAGCAGTTCTTC. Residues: CASSLSSIHEQFF.